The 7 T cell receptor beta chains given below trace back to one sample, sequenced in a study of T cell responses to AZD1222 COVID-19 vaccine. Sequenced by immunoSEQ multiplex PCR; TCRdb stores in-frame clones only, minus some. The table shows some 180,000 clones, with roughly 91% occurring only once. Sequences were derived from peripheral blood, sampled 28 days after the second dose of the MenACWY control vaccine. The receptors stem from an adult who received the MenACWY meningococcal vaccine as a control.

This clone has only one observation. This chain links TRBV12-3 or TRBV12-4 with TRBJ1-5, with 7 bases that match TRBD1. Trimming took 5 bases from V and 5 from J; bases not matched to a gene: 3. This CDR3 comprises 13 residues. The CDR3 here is CASSDRVHQPQHF. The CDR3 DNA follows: TGTGCCAGCAGTGACAGGGTCCATCAGCCCCAGCATTTT.

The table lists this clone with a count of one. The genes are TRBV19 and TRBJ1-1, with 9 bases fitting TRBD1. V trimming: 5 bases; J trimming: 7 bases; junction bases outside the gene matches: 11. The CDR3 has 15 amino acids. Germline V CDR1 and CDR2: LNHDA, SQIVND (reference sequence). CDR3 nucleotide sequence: TGTGCCAGTAGTGCTACCTGGACAGGGGTTGGTGAAGCTTTCTTT. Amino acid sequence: CASSATWTGVGEAFF.

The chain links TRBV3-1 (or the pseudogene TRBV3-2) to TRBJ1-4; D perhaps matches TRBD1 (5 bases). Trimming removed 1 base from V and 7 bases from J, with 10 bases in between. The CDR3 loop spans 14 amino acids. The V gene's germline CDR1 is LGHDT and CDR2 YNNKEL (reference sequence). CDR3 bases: TGTGCCAGCAGCCAAGTGGGGGGAGCTGAAAAACTGTTTTTT. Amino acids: CASSQVGGAEKLFF.

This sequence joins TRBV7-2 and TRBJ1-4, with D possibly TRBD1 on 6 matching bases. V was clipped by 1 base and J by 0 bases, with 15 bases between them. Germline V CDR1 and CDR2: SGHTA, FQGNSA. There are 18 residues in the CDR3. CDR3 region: CASSLEGTQSPTNEKLFF. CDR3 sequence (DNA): TGTGCCAGCAGCTTAGAGGGGACACAGAGCCCAACTAATGAAAAACTGTTTTTT.

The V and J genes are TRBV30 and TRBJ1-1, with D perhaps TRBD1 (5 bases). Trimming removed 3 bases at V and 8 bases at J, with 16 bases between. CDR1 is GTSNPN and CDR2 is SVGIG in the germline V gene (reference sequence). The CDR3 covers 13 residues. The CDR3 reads CAWRLDPGGEAFF. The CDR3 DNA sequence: TGTGCCTGGAGGTTAGACCCGGGGGGGGAAGCTTTCTTT.

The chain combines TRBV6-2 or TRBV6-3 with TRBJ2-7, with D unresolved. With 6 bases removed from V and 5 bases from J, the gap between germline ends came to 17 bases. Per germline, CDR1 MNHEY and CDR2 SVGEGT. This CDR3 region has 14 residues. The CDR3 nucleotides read TGTGCCAGCAGCCGGTCATCTCAGGTCGACGAGCAGTACTTC. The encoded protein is CASSRSSQVDEQYF.

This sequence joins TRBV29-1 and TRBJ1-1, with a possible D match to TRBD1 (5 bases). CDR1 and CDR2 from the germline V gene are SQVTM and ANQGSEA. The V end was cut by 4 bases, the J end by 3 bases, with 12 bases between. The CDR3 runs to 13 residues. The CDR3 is CSVGRARYTEAFF. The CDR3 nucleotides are TGCAGCGTTGGCAGGGCAAGATACACTGAAGCTTTCTTT.